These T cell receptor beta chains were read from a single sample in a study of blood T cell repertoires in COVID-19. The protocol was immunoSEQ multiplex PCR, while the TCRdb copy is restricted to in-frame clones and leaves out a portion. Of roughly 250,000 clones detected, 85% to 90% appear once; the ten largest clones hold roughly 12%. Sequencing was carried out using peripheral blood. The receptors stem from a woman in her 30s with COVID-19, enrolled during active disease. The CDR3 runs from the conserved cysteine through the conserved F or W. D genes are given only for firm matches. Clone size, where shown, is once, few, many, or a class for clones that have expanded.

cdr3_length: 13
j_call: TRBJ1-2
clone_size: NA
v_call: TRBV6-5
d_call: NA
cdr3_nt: TGTGCCAGCAGTTACGTACAGGGAGGGGGCTACACCTTC
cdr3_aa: CASSYVQGGGYTF

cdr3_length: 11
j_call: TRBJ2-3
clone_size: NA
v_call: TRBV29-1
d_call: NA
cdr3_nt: TGCAGCGTTGATCCCGGGTTCTCGCAGTATTTT
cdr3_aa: CSVDPGFSQYF

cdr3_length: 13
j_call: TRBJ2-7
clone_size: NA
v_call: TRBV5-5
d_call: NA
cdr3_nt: TGTGCCAGCAGCTGGGGCTTCTCCTACGAGCAGTACTTC
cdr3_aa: CASSWGFSYEQYF

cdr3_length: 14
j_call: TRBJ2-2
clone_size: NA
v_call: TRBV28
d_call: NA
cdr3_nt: TGTGCCAGCAGCTTAACTCTGAACACCGGGGAGCTGTTTTTT
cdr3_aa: CASSLTLNTGELFF

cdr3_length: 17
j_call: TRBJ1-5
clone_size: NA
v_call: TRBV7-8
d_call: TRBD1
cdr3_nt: TGTGCCAGCAGCCTATGGACAGGGGCCTATAGCAATCAGCCCCAGCATTTT
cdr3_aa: CASSLWTGAYSNQPQHF

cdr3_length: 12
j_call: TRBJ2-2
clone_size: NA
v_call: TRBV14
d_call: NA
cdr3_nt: TGTGCCAGCAGCGGGGGAGGCGGGGAGCTGTTTTTT
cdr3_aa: CASSGGGGELFF

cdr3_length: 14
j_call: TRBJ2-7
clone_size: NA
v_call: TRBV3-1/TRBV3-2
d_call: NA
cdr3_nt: TGTGCCAGCAGCCAAGAAGGAGGGGGGGCCGAGCAGTACTTC
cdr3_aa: CASSQEGGGAEQYF

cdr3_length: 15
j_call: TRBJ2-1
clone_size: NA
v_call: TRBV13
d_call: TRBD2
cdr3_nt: TGTGCCAGCAGCATAGCGGGGGGGCCGAGGAATGAGCAGTTCTTC
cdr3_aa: CASSIAGGPRNEQFF

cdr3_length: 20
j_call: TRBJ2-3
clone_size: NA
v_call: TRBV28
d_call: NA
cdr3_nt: TGTGCCAGCAGTCCATCTAACCACGACGAGGACAACCGATTCACAGATACGCAGTATTTT
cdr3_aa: CASSPSNHDEDNRFTDTQYF

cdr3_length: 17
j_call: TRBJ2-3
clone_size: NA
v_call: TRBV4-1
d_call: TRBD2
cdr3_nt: TGCGCCAGCAGCCATCCACACAAGCGGGGGACGAAAGATACGCAGTATTTT
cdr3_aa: CASSHPHKRGTKDTQYF

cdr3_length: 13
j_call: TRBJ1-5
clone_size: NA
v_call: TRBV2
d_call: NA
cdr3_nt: TGTGCCAGCAGTATGAGCCCCGGTCAGCCCCAGCATTTT
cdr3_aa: CASSMSPGQPQHF

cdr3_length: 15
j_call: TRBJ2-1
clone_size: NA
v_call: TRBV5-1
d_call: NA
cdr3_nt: TGCGCCAGCAGCTTGAGACAGAGGGGGGGAAATGAGCAGTTCTTC
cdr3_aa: CASSLRQRGGNEQFF

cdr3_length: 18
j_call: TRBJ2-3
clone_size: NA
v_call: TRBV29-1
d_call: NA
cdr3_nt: TGCAGCGTTGAATGGAGGCCCAGGGGCAGGGGATCGACAGATACGCAGTATTTT
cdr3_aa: CSVEWRPRGRGSTDTQYF

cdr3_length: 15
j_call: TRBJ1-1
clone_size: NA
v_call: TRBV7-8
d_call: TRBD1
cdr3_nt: TGTGCCAGCAGCCCAAGGGACAGGGTGAACACTGAAGCTTTCTTT
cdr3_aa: CASSPRDRVNTEAFF

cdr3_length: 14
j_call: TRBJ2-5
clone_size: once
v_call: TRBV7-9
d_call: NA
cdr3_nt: TGTGCCAGCAGCTCCGAGAGGAGGCGGTCTGCGGAGTACTTC
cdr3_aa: CASSSERRRSAEYF